Listed below are T cell receptor beta chains from one sample, sequenced in a study of a mutant IDH1 vaccine in newly diagnosed glioma. Their antigens are not known. The table came from immunoSEQ multiplex PCR; TCRdb's copy has only in-frame clones and leaves some out. This sample has about 94,000 clones, with approximately 89% found just once. The sample in question was PBMCs, obtained from a glioma patient whose treatment included an IDH1 peptide vaccine. The receptors originated from a woman between 50 and 59 years old with glioma. The CDR3 runs from the conserved cysteine through the conserved F or W. The D gene is left open where the match is weak. Size is stated for part of the rows, as once, few or many counts, or as a class when the clone is expanded.

clone_size	j_call	v_call	d_call	cdr3_aa	cdr3_nt
NA	TRBJ1-5	TRBV2	NA	CASSEGGIQPQHF	TGTGCCAGCAGTGAAGGGGGGATTCAGCCCCAGCATTTT
NA	TRBJ1-3	TRBV6-5	NA	CASSYSYGSGNTIYF	TGTGCCAGCAGTTACTCGTACGGCTCTGGAAACACCATATATTTT
NA	TRBJ2-3	TRBV5-1	NA	CASSLADFFLGGSTDTQYF	TGCGCCAGCAGCTTGGCCGATTTTTTTTTGGGCGGGAGCACAGATACGCAGTATTTT
NA	TRBJ1-6	TRBV27	NA	CASSFVGSGRNSPLHF	TGTGCCAGCAGTTTCGTCGGGTCAGGGCGGAATTCACCCCTCCACTTT
NA	TRBJ1-5	TRBV30	NA	CAWSVSGDQPQHF	TGTGCCTGGAGTGTCTCGGGAGATCAGCCCCAGCATTTT
NA	TRBJ2-5	TRBV4-1	TRBD1	CASSQDPDRGRTQYF	TGCGCCAGCAGCCAAGATCCGGACAGGGGGAGGACCCAGTACTTC
NA	TRBJ2-1	TRBV7-8	NA	CASSPGVQSSYNEQFF	TGTGCCAGCAGCCCCGGCGTACAGAGCTCCTACAATGAGCAGTTCTTC
NA	TRBJ2-1	TRBV30	NA	CAWSHGRATYNEQFF	TGTGCCTGGAGTCACGGCAGAGCAACCTACAATGAGCAGTTCTTC
NA	TRBJ2-5	TRBV28	NA	CASSSIQGLETQYF	TGTGCCAGCAGTTCAATACAGGGTTTAGAGACCCAGTACTTC
NA	TRBJ1-1	TRBV6-5	NA	CASTTGRERTEAFF	TGTGCCAGCACCACAGGGAGGGAACGCACTGAAGCTTTCTTT
NA	TRBJ2-7	TRBV6-6	NA	CASSYPGQRDEQYF	TGTGCCAGCAGTTACCCAGGCCAGCGGGACGAGCAGTACTTC
NA	TRBJ2-5	TRBV9	TRBD2	CASSVVGAGEETQYF	TGTGCCAGCAGCGTAGTGGGAGCGGGAGAAGAGACCCAGTACTTC
once	TRBJ1-5	TRBV7-2	TRBD1	CASSSDRGRFQPQHF	TGTGCCAGCAGCTCAGACAGGGGGCGTTTTCAGCCCCAGCATTTT
NA	TRBJ1-2	TRBV5-1	TRBD1	CASSLVAGGDGYTF	TGCGCCAGCAGCTTGGTAGCAGGGGGCGACGGCTACACCTTC
NA	TRBJ2-5	TRBV11-2	NA	CASSLEGRSQETQYF	TGTGCCAGCAGCTTAGAGGGTCGGAGCCAAGAGACCCAGTACTTC
NA	TRBJ1-5	TRBV27	NA	CASSPLGWDQPQHF	TGTGCCAGCAGTCCCTTAGGGTGGGATCAGCCCCAGCATTTT
NA	TRBJ2-7	TRBV5-1	TRBD1	CASSLAPGTGGAKYEQYF	TGCGCCAGCAGCTTGGCCCCCGGGACAGGGGGCGCTAAATACGAGCAGTACTTC
NA	TRBJ2-2	TRBV5-6	NA	CASSLQIGELFF	TGTGCCAGCAGCTTACAGATCGGGGAGCTGTTTTTT
NA	TRBJ1-1	TRBV6-1	NA	CASSGRGRNTEAFF	TGTGCCAGCAGTGGAAGGGGCAGGAACACTGAAGCTTTCTTT
once	TRBJ1-3	TRBV9	NA	CASSSRDRTSGNTIYF	TGTGCCAGCAGCTCCCGAGACAGAACCTCTGGAAACACCATATATTTT
NA	TRBJ2-1	TRBV6-1	TRBD1	CASSESFRGYNEQFF	TGTGCCAGCAGTGAGAGCTTCAGGGGGTACAATGAGCAGTTCTTC
NA	TRBJ2-1	TRBV7-8	TRBD2	CASSPGLAEYNEQFF	TGTGCCAGCAGCCCAGGACTAGCGGAGTACAATGAGCAGTTCTTC
NA	TRBJ2-1	TRBV5-1	NA	CASSAGTSEQFF	TGCGCCAGCAGCGCCGGGACATCTGAGCAGTTCTTC
NA	TRBJ2-7	TRBV2	NA	CASGTRYEQYF	TGTGCCAGCGGGACACGCTACGAGCAGTACTTC
few	TRBJ1-1	TRBV29-1	NA	CSVSPLNTEAFF	TGCAGCGTAAGTCCGCTGAACACTGAAGCTTTCTTT
NA	TRBJ2-5	TRBV5-1	TRBD1	CASSFQGQQYETQYF	TGCGCCAGCAGCTTTCAGGGACAGCAGTACGAGACCCAGTACTTC
NA	TRBJ1-3	TRBV28	NA	CASSLAGTLFSGNTIYF	TGTGCCAGCAGTTTAGCCGGCACCCTTTTCTCTGGAAACACCATATATTTT
NA	TRBJ2-6	TRBV4-1	TRBD2	CASSQASGRAGANVLTF	TGCGCCAGCAGCCAAGCCAGCGGGAGGGCCGGGGCCAACGTCCTGACTTTC
NA	TRBJ1-2	TRBV5-1	TRBD1	CASSLGGGENGYTF	TGCGCCAGCAGCCTAGGAGGGGGCGAGAATGGCTACACCTTC
once	TRBJ1-5	TRBV19	NA	CASSPESGSSSNQPQHF	TGTGCCAGTAGTCCCGAGTCGGGGAGTTCGAGCAATCAGCCCCAGCATTTT
NA	TRBJ2-5	TRBV5-1	NA	CASSLRITLGAQETQYF	TGCGCCAGCAGCTTGAGGATTACGTTGGGGGCACAAGAGACCCAGTACTTC
NA	TRBJ2-1	TRBV7-6	NA	CASSLGGPNEQFF	TGTGCCAGCAGCTTAGGGGGGCCTAATGAGCAGTTCTTC
NA	TRBJ2-7	TRBV27	NA	CASSFDRGIYEQYF	TGTGCCAGCAGTTTTGACAGAGGTATCTACGAGCAGTACTTC